Listed below are T cell receptor beta chains from one sample, sequenced in a study of blood T cell repertoires in COVID-19. The table came from immunoSEQ multiplex PCR; TCRdb's copy has only in-frame clones and leaves some out. The sample yields around 95,000 clones, just under 80% seen once. The sequencing sample was made of peripheral blood. The origin of the receptors is a man in his 70s with active or convalescent COVID-19. Each CDR3 is given with its conserved first and last residue. Each record gives: D gene, CDR3 length, J gene, V gene, clone size, CDR3 DNA, CDR3 protein. D genes are given only for firm matches. Clone size appears in some rows only: once, few, many, or a class for an expanded clone.

D: TRBD1; length: 14; J: TRBJ2-7; V: TRBV24-1; size: many; DNA: TGTGCCACCAGTGATGGGGACAGGGACCACGAGCAGTACTTC; CDR3: CATSDGDRDHEQYF
D: TRBD1; length: 16; J: TRBJ1-5; V: TRBV19; size: -; DNA: TGTGCCAGTAGTAGACAGGGGTTAAGTGGAGATCAGCCCCAGCATTTT; CDR3: CASSRQGLSGDQPQHF
D: -; length: 13; J: TRBJ2-7; V: TRBV28; size: -; DNA: TGTGCCAGCAGTCCGGGGAGAGCCTCTGAGCAGTACTTC; CDR3: CASSPGRASEQYF
D: TRBD1; length: 17; J: TRBJ2-5; V: TRBV5-1; size: -; DNA: TGCGCCAGCAGCGGCCCTTTGGCAGGGGGCTTAGGAGAGACCCAGTACTTC; CDR3: CASSGPLAGGLGETQYF
D: TRBD2; length: 16; J: TRBJ2-2; V: TRBV2; size: -; DNA: TGTGCCAGCAGTATCAGACTAGCGGCGAACACCGGGGAGCTGTTTTTT; CDR3: CASSIRLAANTGELFF
D: TRBD2; length: 15; J: TRBJ2-7; V: TRBV7-9; size: once; DNA: TGTGCCAGCAGCCACCATAGCGGGAGCTCCTACGAGCAGTACTTC; CDR3: CASSHHSGSSYEQYF
D: TRBD2; length: 12; J: TRBJ2-1; V: TRBV2; size: -; DNA: TGTGCCAGCAGGTCTAGCGGCAATGAGCAGTTCTTC; CDR3: CASRSSGNEQFF
D: -; length: 18; J: TRBJ2-1; V: TRBV12-1; size: -; DNA: TGTGCCAGCAGCGCCCCGGGTCCCGGCCAGCGGGAGTTGAATGAGCAGTTCTTC; CDR3: CASSAPGPGQRELNEQFF
D: -; length: 13; J: TRBJ1-4; V: TRBV5-6; size: -; DNA: TGTGCCAGCAGCTTTTCCCAGGCCGAAAAACTGTTTTTT; CDR3: CASSFSQAEKLFF
D: TRBD1; length: 15; J: TRBJ1-5; V: TRBV7-2; size: -; DNA: TGTGCCAGCAGCCAGGGACAGGGGGTAAATCAGCCCCAGCATTTT; CDR3: CASSQGQGVNQPQHF
D: TRBD2; length: 15; J: TRBJ2-3; V: TRBV30; size: few; DNA: TGTGCCTGGAGTTCACTCGGACTAGCGACGGATACGCAGTATTTT; CDR3: CAWSSLGLATDTQYF
D: -; length: 14; J: TRBJ1-2; V: TRBV24-1; size: -; DNA: TGTGCCACCAGTGATTTTCGGGAGGCAGGTGGCTACACCTTC; CDR3: CATSDFREAGGYTF